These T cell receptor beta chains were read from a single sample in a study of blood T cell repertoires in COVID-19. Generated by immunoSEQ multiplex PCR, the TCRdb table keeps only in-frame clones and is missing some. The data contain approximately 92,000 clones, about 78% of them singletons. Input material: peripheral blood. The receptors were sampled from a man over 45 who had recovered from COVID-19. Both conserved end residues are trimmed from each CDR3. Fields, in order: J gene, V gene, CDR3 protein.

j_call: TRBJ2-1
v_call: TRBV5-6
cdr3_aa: ASSTTGGSEQF

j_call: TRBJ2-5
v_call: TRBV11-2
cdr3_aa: ASSLHKETQY

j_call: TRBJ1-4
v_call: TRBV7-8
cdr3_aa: ASSLAPDRLTKLF

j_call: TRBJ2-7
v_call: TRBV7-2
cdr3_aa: ASSPGTAGYEQY

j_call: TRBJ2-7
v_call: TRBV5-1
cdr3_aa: ASSLDRTPYEQY

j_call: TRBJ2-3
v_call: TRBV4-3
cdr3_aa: ASSPALLAASTDTQY

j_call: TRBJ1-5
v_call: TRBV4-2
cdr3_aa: ASSQDMAGQGNQPQH

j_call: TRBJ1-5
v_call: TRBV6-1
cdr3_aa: ASSERTGGQPQH

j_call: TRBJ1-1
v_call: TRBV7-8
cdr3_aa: ASTLEGDRGHVTEAF

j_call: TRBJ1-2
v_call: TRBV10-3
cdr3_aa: AIQLANYGYT

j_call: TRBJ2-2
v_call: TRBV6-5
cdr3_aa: ASGGLANTGELF

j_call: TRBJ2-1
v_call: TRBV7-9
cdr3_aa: ASSLGGDSNEQF

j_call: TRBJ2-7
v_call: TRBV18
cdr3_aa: ASSPGIGQGVDEQY

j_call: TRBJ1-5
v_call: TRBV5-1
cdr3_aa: ASSLGGQNQPQH

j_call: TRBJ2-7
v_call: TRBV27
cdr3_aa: ASKTMAGGFWYEQY

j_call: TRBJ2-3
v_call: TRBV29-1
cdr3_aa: SVDLGTDTQY

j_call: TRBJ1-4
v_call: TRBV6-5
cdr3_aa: ASSRGQFNEKLF

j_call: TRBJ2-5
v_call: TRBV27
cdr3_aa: ASSANQETQY

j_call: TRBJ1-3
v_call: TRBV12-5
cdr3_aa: ASGLGQGPGNTIY

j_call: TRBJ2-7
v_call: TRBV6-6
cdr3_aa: ASSYEAEYEQY